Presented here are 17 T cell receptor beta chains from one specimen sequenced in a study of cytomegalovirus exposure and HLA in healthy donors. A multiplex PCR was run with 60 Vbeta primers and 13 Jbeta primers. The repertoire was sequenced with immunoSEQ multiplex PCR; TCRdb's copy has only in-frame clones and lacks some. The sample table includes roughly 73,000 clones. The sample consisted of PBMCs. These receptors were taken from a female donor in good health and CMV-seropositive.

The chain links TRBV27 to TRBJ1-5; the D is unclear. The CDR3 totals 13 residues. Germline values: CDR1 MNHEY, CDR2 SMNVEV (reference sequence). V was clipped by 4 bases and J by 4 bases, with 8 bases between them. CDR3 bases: TGTGCCAGCAGTTATCAGATAAATCAGCCCCAGCATTTT. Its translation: CASSYQINQPQHF.

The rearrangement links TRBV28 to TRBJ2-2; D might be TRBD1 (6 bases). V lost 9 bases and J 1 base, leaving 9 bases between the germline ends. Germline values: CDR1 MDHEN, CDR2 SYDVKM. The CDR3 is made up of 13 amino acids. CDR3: CASEGQNTGELFF. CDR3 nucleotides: TGTGCCAGTGAGGGACAGAACACCGGGGAGCTGTTTTTT.

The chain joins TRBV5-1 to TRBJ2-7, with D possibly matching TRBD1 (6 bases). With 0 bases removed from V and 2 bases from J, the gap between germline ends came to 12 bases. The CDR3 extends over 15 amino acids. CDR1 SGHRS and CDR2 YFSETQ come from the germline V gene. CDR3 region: CASSLEQGYTYEQYF. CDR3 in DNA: TGCGCCAGCAGCTTGGAACAGGGTTATACCTACGAGCAGTACTTC.

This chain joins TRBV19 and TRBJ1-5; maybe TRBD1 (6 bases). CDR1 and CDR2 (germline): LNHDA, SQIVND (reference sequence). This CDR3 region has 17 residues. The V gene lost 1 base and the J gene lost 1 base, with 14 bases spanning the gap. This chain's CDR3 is CASSIGGGGRSNQPQHF. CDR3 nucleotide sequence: TGTGCCAGTAGTATAGGGGGGGGCGGTAGGAGCAATCAGCCCCAGCATTTT.

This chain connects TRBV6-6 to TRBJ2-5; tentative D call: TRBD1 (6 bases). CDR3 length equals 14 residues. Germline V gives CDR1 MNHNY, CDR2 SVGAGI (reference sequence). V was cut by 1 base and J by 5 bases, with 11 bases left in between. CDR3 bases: TGTGCCAGCAGTTACTTGGGGGCTTGGGAGACCCAGTACTTC. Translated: CASSYLGAWETQYF.

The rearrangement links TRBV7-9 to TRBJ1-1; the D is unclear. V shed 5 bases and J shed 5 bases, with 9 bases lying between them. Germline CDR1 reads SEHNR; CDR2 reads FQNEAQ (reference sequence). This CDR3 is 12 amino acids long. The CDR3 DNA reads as TGTGCCAGCAGCAGCCCGAGGACTGAAGCTTTCTTT. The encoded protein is CASSSPRTEAFF.

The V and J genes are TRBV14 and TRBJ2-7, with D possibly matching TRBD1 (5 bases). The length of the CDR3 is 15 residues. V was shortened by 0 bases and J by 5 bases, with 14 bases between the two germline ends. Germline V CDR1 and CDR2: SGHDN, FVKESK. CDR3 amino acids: CASSQEVSRVNEQYF. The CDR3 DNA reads TGTGCCAGCAGCCAAGAAGTGTCCAGGGTCAACGAGCAGTACTTC.

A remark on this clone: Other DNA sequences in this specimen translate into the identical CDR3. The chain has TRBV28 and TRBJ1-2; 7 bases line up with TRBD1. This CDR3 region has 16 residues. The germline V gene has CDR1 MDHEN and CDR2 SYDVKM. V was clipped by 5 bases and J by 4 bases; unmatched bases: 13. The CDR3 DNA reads TGTGCCAGCAGTCCGACCACTCGACAGGGCCGCTATGGCTACACCTTC. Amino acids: CASSPTTRQGRYGYTF.

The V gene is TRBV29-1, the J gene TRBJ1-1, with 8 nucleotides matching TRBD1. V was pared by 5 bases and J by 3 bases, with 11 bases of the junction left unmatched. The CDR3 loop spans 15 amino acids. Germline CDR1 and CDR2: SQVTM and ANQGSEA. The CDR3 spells CSVSGQGRGDTEAFF. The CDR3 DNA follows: TGCAGCGTTTCAGGACAGGGCCGTGGGGACACTGAAGCTTTCTTT.

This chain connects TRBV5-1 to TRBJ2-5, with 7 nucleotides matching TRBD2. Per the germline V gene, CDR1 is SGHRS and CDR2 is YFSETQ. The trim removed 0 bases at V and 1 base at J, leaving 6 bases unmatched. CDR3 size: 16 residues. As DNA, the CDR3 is TGCGCCAGCAGCTTGGGAGTGACTAGCAGCCAAGAGACCCAGTACTTC. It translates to CASSLGVTSSQETQYF.

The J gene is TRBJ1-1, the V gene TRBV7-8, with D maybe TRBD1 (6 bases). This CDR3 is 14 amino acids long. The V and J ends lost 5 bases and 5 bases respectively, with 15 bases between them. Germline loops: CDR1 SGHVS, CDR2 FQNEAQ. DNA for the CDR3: TGTGCCAGCAGCATCAGGGGCCGTGGGACTGAAGCTTTCTTT. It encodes CASSIRGRGTEAFF.

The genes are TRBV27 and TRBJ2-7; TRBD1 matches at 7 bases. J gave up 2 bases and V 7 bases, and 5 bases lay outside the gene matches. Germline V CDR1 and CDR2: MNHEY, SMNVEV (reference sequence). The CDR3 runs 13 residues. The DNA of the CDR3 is TGTGCCAGCATTCGACAGGGAGCCTACGAGCAGTACTTC. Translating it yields CASIRQGAYEQYF.

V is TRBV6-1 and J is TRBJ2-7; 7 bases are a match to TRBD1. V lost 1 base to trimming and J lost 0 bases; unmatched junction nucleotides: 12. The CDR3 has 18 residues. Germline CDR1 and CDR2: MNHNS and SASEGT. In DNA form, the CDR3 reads TGTGCCAGCAGTGAAGACCCCTTCGGACAGGACAGCTCCTACGAGCAGTACTTC. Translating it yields CASSEDPFGQDSSYEQYF.

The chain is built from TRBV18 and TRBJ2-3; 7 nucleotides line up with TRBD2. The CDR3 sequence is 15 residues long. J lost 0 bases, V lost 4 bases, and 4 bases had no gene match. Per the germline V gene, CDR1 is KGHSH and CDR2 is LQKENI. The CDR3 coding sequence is TGTGCCAGCTCACGACGGGAGGCAAGCACAGATACGCAGTATTTT. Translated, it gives CASSRREASTDTQYF.

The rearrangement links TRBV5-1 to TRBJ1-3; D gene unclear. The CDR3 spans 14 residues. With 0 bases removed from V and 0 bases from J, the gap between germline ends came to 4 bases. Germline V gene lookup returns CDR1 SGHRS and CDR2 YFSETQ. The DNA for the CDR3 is TGCGCCAGCAGCTTGGCTTCCTCTGGAAACACCATATATTTT. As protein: CASSLASSGNTIYF. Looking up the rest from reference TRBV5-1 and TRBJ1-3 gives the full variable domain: KAGVTQTPRYLIKTRGQQVTLSCSPISGHRSVSWYQQTPGQGLQFLFEYFSETQRNKGNFPGRFSGRQFSNSRSEMNVSTLELGDSALYLCASSLASSGNTIYFGEGSWLTVV.

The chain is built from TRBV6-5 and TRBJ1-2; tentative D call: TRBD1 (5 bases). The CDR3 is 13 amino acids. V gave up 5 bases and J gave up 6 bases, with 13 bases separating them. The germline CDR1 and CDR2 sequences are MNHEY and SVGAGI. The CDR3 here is CASSQGAEDGYTF. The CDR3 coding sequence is TGTGCCAGCAGTCAAGGGGCCGAGGATGGCTACACCTTC.

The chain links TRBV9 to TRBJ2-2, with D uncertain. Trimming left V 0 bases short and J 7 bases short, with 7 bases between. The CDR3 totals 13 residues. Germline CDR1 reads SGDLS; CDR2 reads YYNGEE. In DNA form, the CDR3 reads TGTGCCAGCAGCGTAGTCCTCGGCGGGGAGCTGTTTTTT. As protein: CASSVVLGGELFF.